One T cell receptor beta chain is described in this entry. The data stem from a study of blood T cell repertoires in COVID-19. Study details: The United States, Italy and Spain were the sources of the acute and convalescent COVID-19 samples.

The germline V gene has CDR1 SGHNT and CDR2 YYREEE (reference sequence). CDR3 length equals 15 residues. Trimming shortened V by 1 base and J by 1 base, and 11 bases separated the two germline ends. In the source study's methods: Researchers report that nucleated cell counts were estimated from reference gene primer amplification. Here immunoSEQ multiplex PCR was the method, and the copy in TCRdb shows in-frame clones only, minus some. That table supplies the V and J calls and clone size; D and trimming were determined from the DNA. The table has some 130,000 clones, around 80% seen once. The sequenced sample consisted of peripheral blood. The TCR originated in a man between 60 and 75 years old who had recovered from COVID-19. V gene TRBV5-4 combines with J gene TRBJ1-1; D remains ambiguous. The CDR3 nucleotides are TGTGCCAGCAGCTTGAGGTCTTCAGGGAACACTGAAGCTTTCTTT. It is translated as CASSLRSSGNTEAFF. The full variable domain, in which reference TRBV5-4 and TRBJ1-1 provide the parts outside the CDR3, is ETGVTQSPTHLIKTRGQQVTLRCSSQSGHNTVSWYQQALGQGPQFIFQYYREEENGRGNFPPRFSGLQFPNYSSELNVNALELDDSALYLCASSLRSSGNTEAFFGQGTRLTVV.